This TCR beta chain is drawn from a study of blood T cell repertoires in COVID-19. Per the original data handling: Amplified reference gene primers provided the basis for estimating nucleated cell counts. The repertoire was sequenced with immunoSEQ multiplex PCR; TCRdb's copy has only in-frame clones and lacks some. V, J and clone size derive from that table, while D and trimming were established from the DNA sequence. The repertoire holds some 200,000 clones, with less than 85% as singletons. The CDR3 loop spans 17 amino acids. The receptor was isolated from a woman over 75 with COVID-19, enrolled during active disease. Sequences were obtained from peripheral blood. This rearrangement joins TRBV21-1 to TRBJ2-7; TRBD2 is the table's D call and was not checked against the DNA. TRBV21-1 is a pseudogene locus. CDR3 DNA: TGTGCCAGCAGCAAAGAAGGAAGCGTGCCCTGCTCCTACGAGCAGTACTTC. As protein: CASSKEGSVPCSYEQYF.